This T cell receptor (beta chain) came from a study of blood T cell repertoires in COVID-19. Study background: Samples representing acute and convalescent COVID-19 were sourced from the United States, Italy and Spain.

Sequencing used immunoSEQ multiplex PCR; TCRdb keeps in-frame clones, though not all of them. The table shows 15,000 to 20,000 clones, with about 81% occurring only once. CDR1 is SGHRS and CDR2 is YFSETQ in the germline V gene. This CDR3 comprises 13 residues. V dropped 1 base and J dropped 4 bases, with 9 bases sitting between them. V is TRBV5-1 and J is TRBJ2-7, with D maybe TRBD2 (6 bases). The sample was peripheral blood. The clonotype was recovered from a man aged 55 to 70 with acute or convalescent COVID-19. The DNA of the CDR3 is TGCGCCAGCAGCTTGAACGGGGGTTACGAGCAGTACTTC. Residues: CASSLNGGYEQYF. The whole variable domain, filled in from reference TRBV5-1 and TRBJ2-7, reads KAGVTQTPRYLIKTRGQQVTLSCSPISGHRSVSWYQQTPGQGLQFLFEYFSETQRNKGNFPGRFSGRQFSNSRSEMNVSTLELGDSALYLCASSLNGGYEQYFGPGTRLTVT.